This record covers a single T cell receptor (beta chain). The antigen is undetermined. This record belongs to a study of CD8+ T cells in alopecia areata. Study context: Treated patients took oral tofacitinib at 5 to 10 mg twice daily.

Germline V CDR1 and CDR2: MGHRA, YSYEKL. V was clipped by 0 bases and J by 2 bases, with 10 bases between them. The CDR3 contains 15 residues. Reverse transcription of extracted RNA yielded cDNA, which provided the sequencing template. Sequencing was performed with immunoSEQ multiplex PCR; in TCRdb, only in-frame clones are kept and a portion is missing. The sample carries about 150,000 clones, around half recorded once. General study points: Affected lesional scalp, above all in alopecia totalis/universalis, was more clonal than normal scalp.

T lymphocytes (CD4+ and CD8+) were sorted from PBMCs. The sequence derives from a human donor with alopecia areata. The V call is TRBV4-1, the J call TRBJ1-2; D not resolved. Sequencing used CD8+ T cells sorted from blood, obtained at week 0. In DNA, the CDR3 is TGCGCCAGCAGCCAAGATCCTGGGGTCAACTATGGCTACACCTTC. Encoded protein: CASSQDPGVNYGYTF.